This section outlines one TCR beta chain sequence together with its context. Its antigen remains unknown. This sample is drawn from a study of cytomegalovirus exposure and HLA in healthy donors. General study points: Upon later analysis, HLA-associated TCR beta chains proved more clonally expanded than other, equally common chains. HLA restriction was apparent for most CMV-associated TCR beta chains in a later analysis. In an earlier analysis, in roughly 580 donors, most V segments appeared productive either ~87% or ~30% of the time. Altogether, 164 TCR beta chains were recorded as cytomegalovirus-associated.

V gave up 3 bases and J gave up 7 bases, with 12 bases separating them. Germline lookup yields CDR1 MNHNS and CDR2 SASEGT. This CDR3 has 13 residues. PCR involved 60 Vbeta and 13 Jbeta primers. Measured with immunoSEQ multiplex PCR; TCRdb has only the in-frame clones, and not every one. The table records 75,000 to 95,000 clones, about 66% of them present only once. J is TRBJ1-1 and V is TRBV6-1; a weak D match, TRBD1 (5 bases). This receptor was taken from a woman between 50 and 59 years old in good health and CMV-seropositive. The sample consisted of PBMCs. This chain's CDR3 is CASSERQGDEAFF. Here the CDR3 DNA reads TGTGCCAGCAGTGAGCGGCAGGGCGATGAAGCTTTCTTT.